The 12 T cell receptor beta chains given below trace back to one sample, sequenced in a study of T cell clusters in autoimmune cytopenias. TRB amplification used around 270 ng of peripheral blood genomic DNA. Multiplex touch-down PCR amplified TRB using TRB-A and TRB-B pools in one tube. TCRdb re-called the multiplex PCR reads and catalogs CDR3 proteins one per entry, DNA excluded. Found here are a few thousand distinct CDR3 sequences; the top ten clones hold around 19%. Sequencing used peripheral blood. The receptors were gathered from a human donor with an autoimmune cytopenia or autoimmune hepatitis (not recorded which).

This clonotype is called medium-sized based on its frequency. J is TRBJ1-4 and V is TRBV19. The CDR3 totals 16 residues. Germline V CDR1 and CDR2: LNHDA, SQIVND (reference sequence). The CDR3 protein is CASSMVSGKDNEKLFF.

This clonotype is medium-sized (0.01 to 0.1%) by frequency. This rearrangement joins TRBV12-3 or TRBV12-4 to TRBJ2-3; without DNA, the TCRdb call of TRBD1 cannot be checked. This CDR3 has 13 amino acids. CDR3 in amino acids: CASSEGRGDTQYF.

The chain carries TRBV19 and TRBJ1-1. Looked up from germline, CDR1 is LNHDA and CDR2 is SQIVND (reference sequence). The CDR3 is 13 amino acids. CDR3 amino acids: CASSGILNTEAFF.

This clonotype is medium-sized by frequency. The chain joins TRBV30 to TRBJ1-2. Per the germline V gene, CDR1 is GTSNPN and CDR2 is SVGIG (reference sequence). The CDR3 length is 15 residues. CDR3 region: CAWSVGLTGSYGYTF.

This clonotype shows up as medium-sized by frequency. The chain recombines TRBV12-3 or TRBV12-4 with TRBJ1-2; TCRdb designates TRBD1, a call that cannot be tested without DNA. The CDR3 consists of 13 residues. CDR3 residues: CASRSRGPYGYTF.

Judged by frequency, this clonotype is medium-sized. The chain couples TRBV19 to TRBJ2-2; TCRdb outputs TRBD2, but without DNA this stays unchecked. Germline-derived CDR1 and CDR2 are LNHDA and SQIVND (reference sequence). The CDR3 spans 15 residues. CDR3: CASSISGGGTGELFF.

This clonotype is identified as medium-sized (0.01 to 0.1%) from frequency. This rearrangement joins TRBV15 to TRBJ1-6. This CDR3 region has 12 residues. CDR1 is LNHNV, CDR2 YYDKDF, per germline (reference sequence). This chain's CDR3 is CATSSPNSPLHF.

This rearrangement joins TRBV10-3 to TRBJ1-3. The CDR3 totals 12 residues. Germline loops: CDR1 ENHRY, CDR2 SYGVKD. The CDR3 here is CAISGLGNTIYF.

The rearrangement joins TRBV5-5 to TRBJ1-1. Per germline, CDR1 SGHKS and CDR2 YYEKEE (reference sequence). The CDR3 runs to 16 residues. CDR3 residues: CASSPFHRLPNTEAFF.

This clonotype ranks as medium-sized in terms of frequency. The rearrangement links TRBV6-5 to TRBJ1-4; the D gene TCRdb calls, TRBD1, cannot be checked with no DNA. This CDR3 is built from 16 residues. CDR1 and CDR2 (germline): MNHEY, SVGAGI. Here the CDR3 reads CASSYMRTASGEKLFF.

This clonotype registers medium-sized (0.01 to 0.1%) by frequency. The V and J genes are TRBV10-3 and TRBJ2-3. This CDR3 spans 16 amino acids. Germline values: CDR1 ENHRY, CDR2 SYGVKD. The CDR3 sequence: CAISEQAGISTDTQYF.

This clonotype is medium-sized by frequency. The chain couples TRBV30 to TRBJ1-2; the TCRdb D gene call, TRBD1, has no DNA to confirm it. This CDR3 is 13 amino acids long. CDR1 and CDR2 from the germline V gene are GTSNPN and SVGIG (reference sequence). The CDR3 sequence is CARALPGGDGYTF.